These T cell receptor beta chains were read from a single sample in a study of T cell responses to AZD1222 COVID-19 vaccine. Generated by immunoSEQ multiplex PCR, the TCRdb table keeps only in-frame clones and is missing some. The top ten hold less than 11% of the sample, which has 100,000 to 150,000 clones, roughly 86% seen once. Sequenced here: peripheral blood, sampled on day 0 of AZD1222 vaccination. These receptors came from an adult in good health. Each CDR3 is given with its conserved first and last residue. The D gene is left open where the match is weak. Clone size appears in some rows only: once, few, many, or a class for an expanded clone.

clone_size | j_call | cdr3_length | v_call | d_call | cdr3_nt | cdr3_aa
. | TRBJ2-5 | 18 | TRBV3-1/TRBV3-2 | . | TGTGCCAGCAGCCAAGGTGCGGGCAAGGGCGGGCTGGGAGAGACCCAGTACTTC | CASSQGAGKGGLGETQYF
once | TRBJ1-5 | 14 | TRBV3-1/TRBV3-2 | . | TGTGCCAGCGGGTTAGGACAGAGCAATCAGCCCCAGCATTTT | CASGLGQSNQPQHF
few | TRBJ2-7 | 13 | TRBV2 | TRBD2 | TGTGCCAGCAAAAAGCTAGCGGAGGGCGAGCAGTACTTC | CASKKLAEGEQYF
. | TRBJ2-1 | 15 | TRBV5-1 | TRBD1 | TGCGCCAGCAGCTTTTCACAGGGGCGCGCAGGAGAGCAGTTCTTC | CASSFSQGRAGEQFF
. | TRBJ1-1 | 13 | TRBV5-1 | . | TGCGCCAGCAGGTTAGGGCCAAACACTGAAGCTTTCTTT | CASRLGPNTEAFF
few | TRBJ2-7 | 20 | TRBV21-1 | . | TGTGCCAGCAGCATACCCCGAGGGACAGGGGGCCCATTTACCTCCTACGAGCAGTACTTC | CASSIPRGTGGPFTSYEQYF
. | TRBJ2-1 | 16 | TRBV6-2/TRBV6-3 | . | TGTGCCAGCAGTTACTCGGGTGTAGGGGGATACAATGAGCAGTTCTTC | CASSYSGVGGYNEQFF
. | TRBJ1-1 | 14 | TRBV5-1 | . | TGCGCCAGCAGCTCACAGGGAGGTAACACTGAAGCTTTCTTT | CASSSQGGNTEAFF
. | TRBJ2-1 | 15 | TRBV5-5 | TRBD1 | TGTGCCAGCAGAACCGACAGGGGGTTATACAATGAGCAGTTCTTC | CASRTDRGLYNEQFF
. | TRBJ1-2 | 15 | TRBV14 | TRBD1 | TGTGCCAGCAGCCAAACATACAGGGGCGCCGATGGCTACACCTTC | CASSQTYRGADGYTF
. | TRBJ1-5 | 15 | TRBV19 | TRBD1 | TGTGCCAGTAGTATCGGACAGGGAGGGAATCAGCCCCAGCATTTT | CASSIGQGGNQPQHF
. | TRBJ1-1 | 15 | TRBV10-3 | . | TGTGCCATCAGTGGGGGGAGGGCCTGGGACACTGAAGCTTTCTTT | CAISGGRAWDTEAFF
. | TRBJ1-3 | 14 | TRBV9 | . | TGTGCCAGCAGCGTAGTGCCAGGTGGAAACACCATATATTTT | CASSVVPGGNTIYF
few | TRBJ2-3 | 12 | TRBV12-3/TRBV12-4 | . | TGTGCCAGCAGTTTTTTTTCGGATACGCAGTATTTT | CASSFFSDTQYF
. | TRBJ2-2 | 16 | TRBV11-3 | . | TGTGCCAGCAGCTTAGGATTAATCGGATCGGCCGGGGAGCTGTTTTTT | CASSLGLIGSAGELFF
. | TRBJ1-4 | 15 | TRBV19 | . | TGTGCCAGTAGTGCTACTGGGGGGCGCGGTGAAAAACTGTTTTTT | CASSATGGRGEKLFF
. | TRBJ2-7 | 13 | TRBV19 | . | TGTGCCAGTAGGGAGACGGCGACCTACGAGCAGTACTTC | CASRETATYEQYF
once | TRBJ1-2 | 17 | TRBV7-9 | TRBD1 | TGTGCCAGCAGTTCCATCAAAACAGGGGGAGAGGCCTATGGCTACACCTTC | CASSSIKTGGEAYGYTF
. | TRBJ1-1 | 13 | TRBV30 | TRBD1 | TGTGCCTGGAGTAAGGGGGCTGGGACTGAAGCTTTCTTT | CAWSKGAGTEAFF
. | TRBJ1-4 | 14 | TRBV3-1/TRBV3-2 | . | TGTGCCAGCAGTTCGCGCGGGGTTAGAGAAAAACTGTTTTTT | CASSSRGVREKLFF
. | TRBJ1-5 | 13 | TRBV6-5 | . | TGTGCCAGCAGACCAGGGAACAATCAGCCCCAGCATTTT | CASRPGNNQPQHF